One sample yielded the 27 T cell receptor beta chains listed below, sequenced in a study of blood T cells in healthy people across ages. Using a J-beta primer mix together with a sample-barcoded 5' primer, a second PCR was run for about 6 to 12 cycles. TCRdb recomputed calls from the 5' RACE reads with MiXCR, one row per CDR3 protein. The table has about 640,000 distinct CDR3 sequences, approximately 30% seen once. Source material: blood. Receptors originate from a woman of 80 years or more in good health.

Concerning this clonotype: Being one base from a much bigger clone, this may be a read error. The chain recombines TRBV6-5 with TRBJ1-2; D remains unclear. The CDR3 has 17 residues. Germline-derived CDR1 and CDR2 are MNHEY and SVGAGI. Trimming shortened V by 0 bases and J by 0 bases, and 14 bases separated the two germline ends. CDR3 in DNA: TGTGCCAGCAGTTACTCTCGTTTCTCGGCAGCTAACTATGGCTACACCTTC. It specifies CASSYSRFSAANYGYTF.

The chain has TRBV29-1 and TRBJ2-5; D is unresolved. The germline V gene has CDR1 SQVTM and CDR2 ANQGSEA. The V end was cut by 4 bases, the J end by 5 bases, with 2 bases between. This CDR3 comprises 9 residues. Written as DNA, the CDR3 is TGCAGCGTTGGCGAGACCCAGTACTTC. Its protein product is CSVGETQYF.

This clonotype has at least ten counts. CDR3 bases: TGTGCCAGCAGCTTAGTGGCTAGCGGGTACCTCACAGATACGCAGTATTTT. Amino acids: CASSLVASGYLTDTQYF. This chain joins TRBV7-2 and TRBJ2-3; 8 bases are shared with TRBD2. This CDR3 has 17 amino acids. Trimming removed 1 base from V and 2 bases from J; junction bases left unmatched: 8. The germline V gene encodes CDR1 SGHTA and CDR2 FQGNSA.

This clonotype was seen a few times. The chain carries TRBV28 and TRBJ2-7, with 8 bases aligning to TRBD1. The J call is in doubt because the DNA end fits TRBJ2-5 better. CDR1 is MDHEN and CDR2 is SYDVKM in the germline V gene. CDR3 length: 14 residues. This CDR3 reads CASRPRQGRGTQYF. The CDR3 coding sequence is TGTGCCAGCAGACCTCGACAGGGGCGAGGGACCCAGTACTTC.

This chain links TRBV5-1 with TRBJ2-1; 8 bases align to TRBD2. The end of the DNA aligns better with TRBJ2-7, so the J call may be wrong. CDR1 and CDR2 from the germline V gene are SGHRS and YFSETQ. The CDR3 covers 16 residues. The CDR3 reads CASSLDGGGPYNEQYF. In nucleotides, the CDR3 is TGCGCCAGCAGCTTGGACGGGGGGGGCCCCTACAATGAGCAGTACTTC.

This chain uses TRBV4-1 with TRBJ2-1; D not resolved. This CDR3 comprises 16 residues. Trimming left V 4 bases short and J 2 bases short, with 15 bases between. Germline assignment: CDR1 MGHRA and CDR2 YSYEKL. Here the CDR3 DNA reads TGCGCCAGCAGCCCGGCCCCCTCGAAGACCTACAATGAGCAGTTCTTC. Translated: CASSPAPSKTYNEQFF.

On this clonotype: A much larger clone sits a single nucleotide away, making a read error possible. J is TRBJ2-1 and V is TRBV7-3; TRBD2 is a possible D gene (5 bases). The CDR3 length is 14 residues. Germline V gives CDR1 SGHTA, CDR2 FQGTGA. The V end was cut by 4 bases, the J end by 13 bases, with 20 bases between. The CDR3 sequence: CASSSSGFGETQFF. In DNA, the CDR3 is TGTGCCAGCAGCTCCTCGGGATTTGGAGAGACCCAGTTCTTC. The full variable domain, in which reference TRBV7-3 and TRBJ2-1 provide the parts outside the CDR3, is GAGVSQTPSNKVTEKGKYVELRCDPISGHTALYWYRQSLGQGPEFLIYFQGTGAADDSGLPNDRFFAVRPEGSVSTLKIQRTERGDSAVYLCASSSSGFGETQFFGPGTRLTVL.

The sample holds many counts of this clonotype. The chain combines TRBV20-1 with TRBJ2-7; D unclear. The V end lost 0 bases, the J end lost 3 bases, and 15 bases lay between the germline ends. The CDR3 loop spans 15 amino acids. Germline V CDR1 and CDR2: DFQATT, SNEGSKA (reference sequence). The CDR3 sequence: CSARDRARANYEQYF. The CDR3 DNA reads TGCAGTGCTAGAGATCGGGCTAGGGCGAACTACGAGCAGTACTTC.

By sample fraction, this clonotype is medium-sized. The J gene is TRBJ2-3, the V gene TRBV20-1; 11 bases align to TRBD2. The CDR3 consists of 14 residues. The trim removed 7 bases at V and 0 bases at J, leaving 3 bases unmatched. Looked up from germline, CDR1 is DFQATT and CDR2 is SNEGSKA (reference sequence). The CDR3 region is CSELAGDSTDTQYF. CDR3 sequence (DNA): TGCAGTGAACTAGCGGGGGATAGCACAGATACGCAGTATTTT.

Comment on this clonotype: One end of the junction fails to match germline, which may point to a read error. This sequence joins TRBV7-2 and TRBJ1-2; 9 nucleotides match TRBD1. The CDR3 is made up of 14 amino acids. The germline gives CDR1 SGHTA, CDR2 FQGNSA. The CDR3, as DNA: TGTGCCAGCAGTCCCGGACAGGGGTACGGAGGCTACATCTTC. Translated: CASSPGQGYGGYIF.

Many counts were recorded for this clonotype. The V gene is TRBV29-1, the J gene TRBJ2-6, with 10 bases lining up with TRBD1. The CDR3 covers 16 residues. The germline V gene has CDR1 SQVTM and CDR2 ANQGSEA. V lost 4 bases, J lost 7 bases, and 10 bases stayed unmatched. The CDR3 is CSVVPGQGSYANVLTF. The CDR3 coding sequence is TGCAGCGTTGTCCCGGGACAGGGGTCCTACGCCAACGTCCTGACTTTC.

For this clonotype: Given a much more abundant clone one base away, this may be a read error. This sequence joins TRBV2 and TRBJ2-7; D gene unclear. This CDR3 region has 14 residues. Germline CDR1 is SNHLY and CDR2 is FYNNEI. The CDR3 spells CAGSEGSSSYEQYF. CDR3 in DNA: TGTGCCGGCAGTGAAGGTAGTAGCTCCTACGAGCAGTACTTC.

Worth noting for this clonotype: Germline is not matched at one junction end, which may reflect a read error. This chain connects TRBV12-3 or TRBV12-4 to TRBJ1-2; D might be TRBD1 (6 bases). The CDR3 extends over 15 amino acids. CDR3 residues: CASSPTGRASYGYTF. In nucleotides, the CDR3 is TGTGCTAGCAGTCCAACAGGGAGGGCTAGCTATGGCTACACCTTC.

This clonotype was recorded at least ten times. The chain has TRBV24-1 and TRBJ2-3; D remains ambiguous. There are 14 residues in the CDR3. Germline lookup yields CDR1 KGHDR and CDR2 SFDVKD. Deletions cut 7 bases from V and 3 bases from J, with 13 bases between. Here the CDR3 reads CATRSRIGTDTQYF. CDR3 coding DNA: TGTGCCACCAGGTCCAGGATCGGGACAGATACGCAGTATTTT.

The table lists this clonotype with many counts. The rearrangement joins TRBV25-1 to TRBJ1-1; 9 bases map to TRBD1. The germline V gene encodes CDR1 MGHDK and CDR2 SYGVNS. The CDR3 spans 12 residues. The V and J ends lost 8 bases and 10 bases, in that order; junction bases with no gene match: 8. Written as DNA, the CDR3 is TGTGCCAGCCGGGCACAGGGGGCCGCAGCTTTCTTT. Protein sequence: CASRAQGAAAFF.

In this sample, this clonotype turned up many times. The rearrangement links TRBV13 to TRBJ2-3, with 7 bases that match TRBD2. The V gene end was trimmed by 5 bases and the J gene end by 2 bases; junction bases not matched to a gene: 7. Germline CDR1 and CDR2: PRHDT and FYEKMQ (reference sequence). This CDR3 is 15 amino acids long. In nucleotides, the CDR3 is TGTGCCAGCAGCGACTCGCGGGGGACCACAGATACGCAGTATTTT. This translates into CASSDSRGTTDTQYF.

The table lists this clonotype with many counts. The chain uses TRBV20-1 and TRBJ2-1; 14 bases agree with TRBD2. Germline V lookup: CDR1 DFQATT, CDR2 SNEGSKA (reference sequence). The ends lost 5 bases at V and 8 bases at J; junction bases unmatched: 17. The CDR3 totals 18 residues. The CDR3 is CSARRGLAGATVGDEQFF. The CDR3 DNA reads TGCAGTGCTCGCCGGGGACTAGCGGGGGCTACCGTCGGCGATGAGCAGTTCTTC.

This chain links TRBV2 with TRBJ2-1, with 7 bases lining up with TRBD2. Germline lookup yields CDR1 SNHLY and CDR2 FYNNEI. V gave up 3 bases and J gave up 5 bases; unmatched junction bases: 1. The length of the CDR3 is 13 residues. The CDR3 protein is CASSDTSDNEQFF. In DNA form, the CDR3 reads TGTGCCAGCAGTGATACTAGCGACAATGAGCAGTTCTTC.

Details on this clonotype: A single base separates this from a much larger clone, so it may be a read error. CDR3 sequence (DNA): TGTGCCAGCAGCGCCCCAACGAGCGGGGGGTATACGCAGTATTTT. Protein sequence: CASSAPTSGGYTQYF. This rearrangement joins TRBV5-6 to TRBJ2-3, with 9 bases fitting TRBD2. Per germline, CDR1 SGHDT and CDR2 YYEEEE. The V gene end was trimmed by 4 bases and the J gene end by 7 bases; junction bases not matched to a gene: 10. The CDR3 has 15 amino acids.

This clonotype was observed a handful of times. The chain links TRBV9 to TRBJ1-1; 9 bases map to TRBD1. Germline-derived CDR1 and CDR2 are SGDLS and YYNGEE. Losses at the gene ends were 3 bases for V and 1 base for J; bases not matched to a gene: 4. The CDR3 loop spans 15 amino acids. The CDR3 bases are TGTGCCAGCAGCGGAGCGGGACAGGGGAACACTGAAGCTTTCTTT. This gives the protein CASSGAGQGNTEAFF.

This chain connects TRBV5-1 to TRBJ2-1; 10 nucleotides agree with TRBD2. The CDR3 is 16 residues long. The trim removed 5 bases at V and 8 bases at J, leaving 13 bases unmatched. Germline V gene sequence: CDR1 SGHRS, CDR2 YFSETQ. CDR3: CASRGSGTSDQHEQFF. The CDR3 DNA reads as TGCGCCAGCAGGGGGTCCGGGACTAGCGATCAACATGAGCAGTTCTTC.

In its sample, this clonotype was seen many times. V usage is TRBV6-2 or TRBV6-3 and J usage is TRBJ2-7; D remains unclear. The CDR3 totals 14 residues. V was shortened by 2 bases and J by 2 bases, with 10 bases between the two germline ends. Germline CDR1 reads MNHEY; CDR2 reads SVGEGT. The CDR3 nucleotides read TGTGCCAGCAGTTACGACGTTGGGCCCTACGAGCAGTACTTC. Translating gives CASSYDVGPYEQYF.

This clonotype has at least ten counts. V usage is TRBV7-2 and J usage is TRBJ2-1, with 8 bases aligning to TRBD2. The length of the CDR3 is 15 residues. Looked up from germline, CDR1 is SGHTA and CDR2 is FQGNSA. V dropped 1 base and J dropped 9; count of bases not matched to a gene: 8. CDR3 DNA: TGTGCCAGCAGCTTAGTAGGACTAGCCGATGGTGAGCAGTTCTTC. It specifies CASSLVGLADGEQFF.

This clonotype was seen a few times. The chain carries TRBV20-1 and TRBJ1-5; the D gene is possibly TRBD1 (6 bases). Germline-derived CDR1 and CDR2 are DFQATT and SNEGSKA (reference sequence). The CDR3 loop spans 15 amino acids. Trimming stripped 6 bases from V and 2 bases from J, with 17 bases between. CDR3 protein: CSAMDSLSGNQPQHF. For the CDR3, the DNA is TGCAGTGCCATGGACAGCCTAAGTGGCAATCAGCCCCAGCATTTT.

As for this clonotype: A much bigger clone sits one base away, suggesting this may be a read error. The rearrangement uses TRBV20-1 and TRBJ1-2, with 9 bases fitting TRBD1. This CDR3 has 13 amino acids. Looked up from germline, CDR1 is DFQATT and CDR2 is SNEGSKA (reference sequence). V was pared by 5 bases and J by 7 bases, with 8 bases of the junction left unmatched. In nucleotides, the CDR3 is TGCAGTGCTGGGACAGGGCAATGGGGTGGCTACACCTTC. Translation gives CSAGTGQWGGYTF.

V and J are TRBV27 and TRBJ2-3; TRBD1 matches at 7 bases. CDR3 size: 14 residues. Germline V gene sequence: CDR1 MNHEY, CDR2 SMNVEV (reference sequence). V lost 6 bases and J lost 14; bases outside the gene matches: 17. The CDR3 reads CASSFRQGGEKLYF. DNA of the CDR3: TGTGCCAGCAGCTTTAGACAGGGCGGCGAAAAACTGTATTTT.

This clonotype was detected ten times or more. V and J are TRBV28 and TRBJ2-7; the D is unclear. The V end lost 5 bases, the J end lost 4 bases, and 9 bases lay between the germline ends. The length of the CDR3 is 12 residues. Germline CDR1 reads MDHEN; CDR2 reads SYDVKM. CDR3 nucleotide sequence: TGTGCCAGCAGTGGGTCCTATTACGAGCAGTACTTC. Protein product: CASSGSYYEQYF.